This T cell receptor (beta chain) appears in the sequencing data of a study of preoperative IRX-2 immunotherapy in early breast cancer. Sequenced by immunoSEQ multiplex PCR; TCRdb stores in-frame clones only, minus some. In the table there are almost 35,000 clones, roughly 95% of which are singletons. The ends were cut back, 7 bases at V and 3 bases at J, with 14 bases in the middle. The CDR3 is 13 residues long. Germline CDR1 SGHRS, CDR2 YFSETQ. Treatment denoted: preoperative locoregional IRX-2 cytokine immunotherapy. This phase Ib study tested locoregional IRX-2 cytokine immunotherapy given before surgery. In its sample, this clone was seen once.

V usage is TRBV5-1 and J usage is TRBJ2-7, with a possible D match to TRBD2 (6 bases). This clonotype was obtained from a human donor with breast cancer. This sample was obtained from a patient treated with IRX-2 immunotherapy. CDR3 loop: CASRPGLSYEQYF. Written as DNA, the CDR3 is TGCGCCAGCCGACCGGGACTGAGCTACGAGCAGTACTTC.